This TCR beta chain was profiled in a study of blood T cell repertoires in COVID-19. Method: immunoSEQ multiplex PCR; TCRdb's copy keeps in-frame clones and lacks some. This table has roughly 200,000 clones, about 85% appearing once. Germline CDR1 reads LNHDA; CDR2 reads SQIVND (reference sequence). This CDR3 contains 14 residues. The germline V and J ends were trimmed by 9 bases and 1 base, with 15 bases remaining between them. This clonotype was obtained from a woman older than 75 with active or convalescent COVID-19. Source material: peripheral blood. The chain recombines TRBV19 with TRBJ1-1; no clear D. Here the CDR3 DNA reads TGTGCCAGCAGATGGGGAGGGTCGAACACTGAAGCTTTCTTT. It specifies CASRWGGSNTEAFF.